The source of this T cell receptor beta chain is a study of T cells in Graves' hyperthyroidism and ophthalmopathy. At least 3 on the Clinical Activity Score was recorded for ophthalmopathy patients, who also had NOSPECS grade at least 4 and duration under 3 months. The authors obtained PBMCs from around 10 ml of fresh peripheral blood. Regarding the study as a whole: In the analysis, a 13 V-J model separated ophthalmopathy from stable hyperthyroidism. It was a median roughly six months before onset that the model predicted ophthalmopathy.

This clonotype showed up many times. Its antigen is not known. Looked up from germline, CDR1 is LGHDT and CDR2 is YNNKEL (reference sequence). Between the trimmed V and J ends, which lost 1 base and 5 bases, there was a span of 9 bases. This CDR3 has 13 amino acids. There were TCR beta CDR3 regions amplified from RNA transcripts. TCR CDR3 regions were first amplified by RT-PCR with HTBI primers. Each CDR3 protein gets one entry after TCRdb re-called the multiplex PCR reads with MiXCR. The repertoire holds hundreds of thousands of distinct CDR3 sequences, with more than 15% as singletons. The clonotype originates from a middle-aged woman with Graves' ophthalmopathy. J is TRBJ2-7 and V is TRBV3-1; D remains unclear. Sequencing was done on a sample of blood. CDR3 region: CASSQAVGHEQYF. Written as DNA, the CDR3 is TGTGCCAGCAGCCAAGCGGTGGGCCACGAGCAGTACTTC.